The 27 T cell receptor beta chains given below trace back to one sample, sequenced in a study of cytomegalovirus exposure and HLA in healthy donors. Amplification used 60 Vbeta primers and 13 Jbeta primers. TCRdb's table, derived via immunoSEQ multiplex PCR, lists solely in-frame clones and lacks some. This sample has under 250,000 clones; 75% to 80% occur once, and the top ten carry 1.8%. Sequencing input: PBMCs. The receptors originated from a male donor in good health and CMV-seronegative.

CDR3 sequence: CASTGTENTGELFF. The CDR3 DNA follows: TGCGCCAGTACCGGGACAGAGAACACCGGGGAGCTGTTTTTT. This chain uses TRBV5-1 with TRBJ2-2; 7 bases fit TRBD1. With 8 bases clipped from V and 1 base from J, the junction kept 5 bases outside the gene matches. The CDR3 length is 14 residues. Germline V lookup: CDR1 SGHRS, CDR2 YFSETQ.

This clone was counted a few times. The chain couples TRBV9 to TRBJ1-5; tentative D call: TRBD1 (6 bases). Germline V gene data show CDR1 as SGDLS and CDR2 as YYNGEE. The CDR3 totals 14 residues. The V end was cut by 6 bases, the J end by 3 bases, with 13 bases between. Here the CDR3 reads CASNTGHYNQPQHF. The CDR3 nucleotides read TGTGCCAGCAATACGGGACACTACAATCAGCCCCAGCATTTT.

V and J are TRBV4-1 and TRBJ2-3, with 9 bases fitting TRBD2. Germline trimming cut 0 bases from V and 8 bases from J; bases unmatched to any gene: 6. CDR1 MGHRA and CDR2 YSYEKL come from the germline V gene. There are 15 residues in the CDR3. CDR3 in amino acids: CASSQDLAGVGTQYF. CDR3 DNA sequence: TGCGCCAGCAGCCAAGATTTAGCGGGAGTAGGTACGCAGTATTTT.

This sequence joins TRBV11-2 and TRBJ2-4; TRBD1 might be the D (6 bases). The CDR3 length is 16 residues. Germline V gene data show CDR1 as SGHAT and CDR2 as FQNNGV. V lost 5 bases to trimming and J lost 3 bases, with 17 bases between them. The CDR3: CASSRIQGRGKNIQYF. DNA for the CDR3: TGTGCCAGCAGCCGCATACAGGGTCGAGGCAAAAACATTCAGTACTTC.

The chain recombines TRBV27 with TRBJ2-5, with D perhaps matching TRBD1 (5 bases). The CDR3 contains 14 residues. Germline loops: CDR1 MNHEY, CDR2 SMNVEV (reference sequence). Trimming removed 6 bases from V and 5 bases from J, with 16 bases in between. In DNA, the CDR3 is TGTGCCAGCAGCCCCAGCAGGGTGGGGGAGACCCAGTACTTC. It yields the protein CASSPSRVGETQYF.

The CDR3 bases are TGTGCCAGCAGCCTGGGGGGGAGGATGAACACTGAAGCTTTCTTT. Translating it yields CASSLGGRMNTEAFF. This chain links TRBV28 with TRBJ1-1, with D tentatively TRBD1 (5 bases). Germline V gene data show CDR1 as MDHEN and CDR2 as SYDVKM. V lost 6 bases and J lost 0, with 14 bases in between. This CDR3 comprises 15 residues.

The gene calls are TRBV5-5 and TRBJ1-2; 9 bases align to TRBD1. Germline V gives CDR1 SGHKS, CDR2 YYEKEE (reference sequence). The V and J ends lost 6 bases and 1 base, in that order; junction bases with no gene match: 10. This CDR3 spans 16 amino acids. The DNA for the CDR3 is TGTGCCAGCATTACCGCCGGGACAGGGAATAACTATGGCTACACCTTC. Amino acids: CASITAGTGNNYGYTF.

In its sample, this clone was seen a few times. The chain joins TRBV2 to TRBJ1-2; D call uncertain. This CDR3 comprises 11 residues. Germline V lookup: CDR1 SNHLY, CDR2 FYNNEI. V was trimmed by 1 base and J by 8 bases, leaving 5 bases between them. The CDR3: CASSEESGYTF. The CDR3 coding sequence is TGTGCCAGCAGTGAAGAATCGGGCTACACCTTC. Supplemented by reference TRBV2 and TRBJ1-2, the full variable domain reads EPEVTQTPSHQVTQMGQEVILRCVPISNHLYFYWYRQILGQKVEFLVSFYNNEISEKSEIFDDQFSVERPDGSNFTLKIRSTKLEDSAMYFCASSEESGYTFGSGTRLTVV.

The genes are TRBV19 and TRBJ1-5; D might be TRBD1 (5 bases). V dropped 6 bases and J dropped 2 bases, with 17 bases sitting between them. The CDR3 spans 16 residues. Germline V CDR1 and CDR2: LNHDA, SQIVND (reference sequence). The CDR3 region is CASSPKGPGGNQPQHF. The CDR3 DNA follows: TGTGCCAGTAGCCCCAAAGGGCCGGGGGGCAATCAGCCCCAGCATTTT.

In its sample, this clone was seen once. The V call is TRBV9, the J call TRBJ2-7, with 9 positions matching TRBD2. The trim removed 4 bases at V and 1 base at J, leaving 9 bases unmatched. The CDR3 has 16 residues. The germline CDR1 and CDR2 sequences are SGDLS and YYNGEE. The CDR3 protein is CASSSSGASPSYEQYF. CDR3 coding DNA: TGTGCCAGCAGCTCTAGCGGGGCATCGCCTTCCTACGAGCAGTACTTC.

This clone was picked up one time. The chain carries TRBV11-2 and TRBJ1-1, with a possible D match to TRBD1 (5 bases). Trimming removed 0 bases from V and 7 bases from J, with 12 bases in between. The CDR3 length is 14 residues. The V gene's germline CDR1 is SGHAT and CDR2 FQNNGV. This CDR3 reads CASSLEGVLGEAFF. The CDR3, as DNA: TGTGCCAGCAGCTTAGAAGGGGTTTTAGGTGAAGCTTTCTTT.

About this clone: The junction and the germline gene differ at one end; a read error may be behind it. V gene TRBV7-7 combines with J gene TRBJ2-1, with TRBD1 as a possible D gene (6 bases). CDR1 and CDR2 (germline): SSHAT, FNYEAQ (reference sequence). This CDR3 is built from 13 residues. The CDR3 bases are TGTGCTAGCAGCTTGGTTAGGGGGAATGAGCAGTTCTTC. It translates to CASSLVRGNEQFF.

In this sample, this clone turned up a few times. This chain connects TRBV9 to TRBJ2-2, with 9 bases aligning to TRBD1. V trimming: 0 bases; J trimming: 0 bases; junction bases outside the gene matches: 18. The CDR3 totals 22 residues. Germline V gene sequence: CDR1 SGDLS, CDR2 YYNGEE. CDR3: CASSVAQFRDREMIANTGELFF. The CDR3 DNA reads as TGTGCCAGCAGCGTAGCTCAGTTCCGGGACAGGGAGATGATAGCGAACACCGGGGAGCTGTTTTTT.

This clone was counted at least ten times. This chain joins TRBV18 and TRBJ2-7, with 9 bases that match TRBD2. Germline CDR1 and CDR2: KGHSH and LQKENI. The CDR3 is made up of 12 amino acids. V was clipped by 4 bases and J by 9 bases; unmatched bases: 4. The CDR3 region has the DNA TGTGCCAGCTCACAGGGACTAGCAGGGCAGTACTTC. Encoded protein: CASSQGLAGQYF.

This chain connects TRBV7-2 to TRBJ2-3; TRBD2 matches 12 bases. The CDR3 is made up of 17 amino acids. Germline CDR1 and CDR2: SGHTA and FQGNSA. V lost 5 bases, J lost 8 bases, and 14 bases stayed unmatched. CDR3 in amino acids: CASSLTSGGGSPGTQYF. The CDR3 region has the DNA TGTGCCAGCAGCCTGACTAGCGGGGGCGGTTCGCCTGGTACGCAGTATTTT.

This clone was detected only once. The chain recombines TRBV5-5 with TRBJ1-2; no reliable D call. The CDR3 extends over 13 amino acids. V was clipped by 6 bases and J by 8 bases, with 17 bases between them. From germline, CDR1 is SGHKS and CDR2 YYEKEE (reference sequence). The CDR3 sequence is CASNIPDLGGYTF. In DNA, the CDR3 is TGTGCCAGCAACATTCCCGATTTGGGCGGCTACACCTTC.

CDR3 nucleotide sequence: TGTGCCAGCAGTTCGGACAGGGACTACGAGCAGTACTTC. This gives the protein CASSSDRDYEQYF. This sequence joins TRBV28 and TRBJ2-7; 8 bases line up with TRBD1. The CDR3 loop spans 13 amino acids. Germline V lookup: CDR1 MDHEN, CDR2 SYDVKM. V trimming: 4 bases; J trimming: 3 bases; junction bases outside the gene matches: 2.

This clone has more than one count but fewer than ten. V gene TRBV7-6 combines with J gene TRBJ2-1; 10 bases align to TRBD2. V shed 4 bases, J shed 4 bases, and the junction held 7 bases outside the gene matches. The germline CDR1 and CDR2 sequences are SGHVS and FNYEAQ. The CDR3 runs 16 residues. This chain's CDR3 is CASSSVRTSGYNEQFF. CDR3 nucleotides: TGTGCCAGCAGCTCCGTCAGGACTAGCGGATACAATGAGCAGTTCTTC.

The J gene is TRBJ1-4, the V gene TRBV27; TRBD1 agrees at 8 bases. The CDR3 runs 16 residues. V gave up 6 bases and J gave up 3 bases; unmatched junction bases: 9. Germline CDR1 is MNHEY and CDR2 is SMNVEV (reference sequence). CDR3 region: CASRLAGGGANEKLFF. In nucleotides, the CDR3 is TGTGCCAGCAGGCTAGCAGGGGGCGGGGCTAATGAAAAACTGTTTTTT.

The chain couples TRBV5-1 to TRBJ2-5; 7 bases are a match to TRBD2. With V trimmed by 7 bases and J by 5 bases, 11 bases remained unmatched. CDR1 and CDR2 (germline): SGHRS, YFSETQ. CDR3 length: 14 amino acids. DNA for the CDR3: TGCGCCAGCTCTCGAGACGGGAGGAGGGAGACCCAGTACTTC. This gives the protein CASSRDGRRETQYF.

The chain links TRBV7-2 to TRBJ1-2, with TRBD1 identical over 9 bases. Germline assignment: CDR1 SGHTA and CDR2 FQGNSA. The CDR3 is made up of 14 amino acids. V shed 5 bases, J shed 5 bases, and the junction held 6 bases outside the gene matches. The CDR3 bases are TGTGCCAGCAGCCCAAGACAGGGGGTGTATGGCTACACCTTC. Translated, it gives CASSPRQGVYGYTF.

The chain couples TRBV19 to TRBJ2-1; tentative D call: TRBD2 (6 bases). The CDR3 loop spans 12 amino acids. With 9 bases removed from V and 0 bases from J, the gap between germline ends came to 6 bases. The germline V gene has CDR1 LNHDA and CDR2 SQIVND (reference sequence). This chain's CDR3 is CASGSSYNEQFF. CDR3 bases: TGTGCCAGCGGGAGCTCCTACAATGAGCAGTTCTTC.

The chain employs TRBV9 and TRBJ2-1, with D perhaps matching TRBD2 (6 bases). The CDR3 loop spans 14 amino acids. CDR1 is SGDLS, CDR2 YYNGEE, per germline. Trimming cost V 4 bases and J 8 bases, with 16 bases left between them. The CDR3 coding sequence is TGTGCCAGCAGCCCCTCCCGGGAGCTGGATGAGCAGTTCTTC. Translating gives CASSPSRELDEQFF. Based on the CDR3 plus reference TRBV9 and TRBJ2-1, the full variable domain is DSGVTQTPKHLITATGQRVTLRCSPRSGDLSVYWYQQSLDQGLQFLIQYYNGEERAKGNILERFSAQQFPDLHSELNLSSLELGDSALYFCASSPSRELDEQFFGPGTRLTVL.

The chain employs TRBV29-1 and TRBJ2-4, with 7 nucleotides matching TRBD1. Germline CDR1 is SQVTM and CDR2 is ANQGSEA. Trimming took 6 bases from V and 3 from J; bases not matched to a gene: 5. This CDR3 spans 13 amino acids. The CDR3 DNA follows: TGCAGCGTCCCGGACAGGCGCAAAAACATTCAGTACTTC. It is translated as CSVPDRRKNIQYF.

The chain's CDR3 is CASKRSSYNEQFF. The DNA of the CDR3 is TGTGCCAGCAAGCGGTCCTCCTACAATGAGCAGTTCTTC. V and J are TRBV28 and TRBJ2-1, with a possible D match to TRBD2 (5 bases). V lost 7 bases to trimming and J lost 0 bases, with 7 bases between them. There are 13 residues in the CDR3. Germline V gene sequence: CDR1 MDHEN, CDR2 SYDVKM.

J is TRBJ2-3 and V is TRBV7-9; D may be TRBD2 (6 bases). The CDR3 consists of 13 residues. Germline V gene lookup returns CDR1 SEHNR and CDR2 FQNEAQ (reference sequence). Trimming removed 1 base at V and 4 bases at J, with 6 bases between. The DNA of the CDR3 is TGTGCCAGCAGCTTAGGACTAGCAGATACGCAGTATTTT. Protein product: CASSLGLADTQYF.

V gene TRBV9 combines with J gene TRBJ1-3; 11 nucleotides line up with TRBD1. V dropped 1 base and J dropped 5; count of bases not matched to a gene: 5. This CDR3 has 16 amino acids. Germline-derived CDR1 and CDR2 are SGDLS and YYNGEE. CDR3 bases: TGTGCCAGCAGCGTATCGGACAGGGGGCAGAGAAACACCATATATTTT. Translation gives CASSVSDRGQRNTIYF.